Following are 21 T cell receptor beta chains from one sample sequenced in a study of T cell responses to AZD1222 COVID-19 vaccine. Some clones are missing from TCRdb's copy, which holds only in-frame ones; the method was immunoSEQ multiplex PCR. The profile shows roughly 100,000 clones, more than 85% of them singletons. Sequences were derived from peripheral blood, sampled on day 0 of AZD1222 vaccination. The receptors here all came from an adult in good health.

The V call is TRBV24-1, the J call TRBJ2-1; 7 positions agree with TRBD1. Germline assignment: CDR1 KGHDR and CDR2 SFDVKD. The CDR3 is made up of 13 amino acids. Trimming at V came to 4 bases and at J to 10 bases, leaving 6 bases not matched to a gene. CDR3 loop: CATSDPDRPEQFF. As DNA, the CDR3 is TGTGCCACCAGTGACCCGGACAGGCCCGAGCAGTTCTTC.

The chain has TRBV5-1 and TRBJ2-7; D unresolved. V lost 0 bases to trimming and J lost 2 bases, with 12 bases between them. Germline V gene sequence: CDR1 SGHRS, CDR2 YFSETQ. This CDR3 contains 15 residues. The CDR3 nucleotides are TGCGCCAGCAGCTTGGCCGGACGGCGCACCTACGAGCAGTACTTC. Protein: CASSLAGRRTYEQYF. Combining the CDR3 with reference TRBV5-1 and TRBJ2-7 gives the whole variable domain KAGVTQTPRYLIKTRGQQVTLSCSPISGHRSVSWYQQTPGQGLQFLFEYFSETQRNKGNFPGRFSGRQFSNSRSEMNVSTLELGDSALYLCASSLAGRRTYEQYFGPGTRLTVT.

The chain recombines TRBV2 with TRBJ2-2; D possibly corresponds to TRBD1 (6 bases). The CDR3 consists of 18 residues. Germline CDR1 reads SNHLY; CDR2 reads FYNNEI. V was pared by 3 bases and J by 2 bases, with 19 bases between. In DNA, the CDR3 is TGTGCCAGCAGTGAGACTGGATACAGGGAAACCAACACCGGGGAGCTGTTTTTT. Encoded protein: CASSETGYRETNTGELFF.

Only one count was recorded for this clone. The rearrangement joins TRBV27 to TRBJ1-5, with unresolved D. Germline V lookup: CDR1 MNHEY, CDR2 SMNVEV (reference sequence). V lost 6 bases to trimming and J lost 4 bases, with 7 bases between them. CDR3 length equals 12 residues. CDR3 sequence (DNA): TGTGCCAGCAGCCCCCGGAATCAGCCCCAGCATTTT. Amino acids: CASSPRNQPQHF.

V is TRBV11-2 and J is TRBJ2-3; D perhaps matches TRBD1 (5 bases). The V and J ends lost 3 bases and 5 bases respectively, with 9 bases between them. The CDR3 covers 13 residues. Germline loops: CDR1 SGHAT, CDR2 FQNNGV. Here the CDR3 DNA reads TGTGCCAGCAGCTTCCTCGACAGAGATACGCAGTATTTT. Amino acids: CASSFLDRDTQYF.

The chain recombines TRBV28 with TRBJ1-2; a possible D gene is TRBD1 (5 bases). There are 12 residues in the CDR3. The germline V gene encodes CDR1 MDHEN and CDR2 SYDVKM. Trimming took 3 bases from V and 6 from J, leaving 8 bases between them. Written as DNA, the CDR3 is TGTGCCAGCAGTTTTCTGGGGGATGGCTACACCTTC. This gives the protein CASSFLGDGYTF.

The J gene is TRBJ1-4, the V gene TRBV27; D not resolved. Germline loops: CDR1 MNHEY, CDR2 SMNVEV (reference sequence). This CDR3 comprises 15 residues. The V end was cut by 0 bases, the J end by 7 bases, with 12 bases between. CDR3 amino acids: CASSLSPRPAEKLFF. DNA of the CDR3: TGTGCCAGCAGTTTATCTCCCCGGCCAGCTGAAAAACTGTTTTTT.

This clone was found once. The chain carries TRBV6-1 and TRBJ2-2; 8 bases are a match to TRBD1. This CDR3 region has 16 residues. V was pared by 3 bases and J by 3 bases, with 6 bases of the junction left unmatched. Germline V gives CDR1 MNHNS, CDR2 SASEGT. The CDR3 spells CASSDRGQGDTGELFF. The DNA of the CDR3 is TGTGCCAGCAGTGACCGCGGACAGGGTGACACCGGGGAGCTGTTTTTT.

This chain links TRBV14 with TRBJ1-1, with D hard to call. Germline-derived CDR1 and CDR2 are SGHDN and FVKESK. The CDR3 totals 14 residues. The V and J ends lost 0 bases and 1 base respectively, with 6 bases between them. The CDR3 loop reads CASSQDVWNTEAFF. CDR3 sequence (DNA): TGTGCCAGCAGCCAAGACGTTTGGAACACTGAAGCTTTCTTT.

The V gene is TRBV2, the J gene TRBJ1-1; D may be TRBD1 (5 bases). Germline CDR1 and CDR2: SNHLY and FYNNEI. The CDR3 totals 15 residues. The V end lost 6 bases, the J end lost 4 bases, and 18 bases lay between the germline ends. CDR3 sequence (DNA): TGTGCCAGCAGCCCCGGGGGGGGGTTGGGCACTGAAGCTTTCTTT. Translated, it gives CASSPGGGLGTEAFF.

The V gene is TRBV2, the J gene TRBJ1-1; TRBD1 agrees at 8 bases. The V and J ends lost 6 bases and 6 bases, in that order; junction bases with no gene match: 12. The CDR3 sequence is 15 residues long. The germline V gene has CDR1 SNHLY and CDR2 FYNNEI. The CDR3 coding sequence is TGTGCCAGCAGCCTAAACCAGGGGGCGCTCTCTGAAGCTTTCTTT. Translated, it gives CASSLNQGALSEAFF. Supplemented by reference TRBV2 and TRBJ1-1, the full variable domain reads EPEVTQTPSHQVTQMGQEVILRCVPISNHLYFYWYRQILGQKVEFLVSFYNNEISEKSEIFDDQFSVERPDGSNFTLKIRSTKLEDSAMYFCASSLNQGALSEAFFGQGTRLTVV.

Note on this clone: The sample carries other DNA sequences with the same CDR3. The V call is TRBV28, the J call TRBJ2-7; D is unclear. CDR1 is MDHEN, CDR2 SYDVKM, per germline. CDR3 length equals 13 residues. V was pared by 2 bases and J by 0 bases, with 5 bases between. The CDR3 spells CASSLGHSYEQYF. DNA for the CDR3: TGTGCCAGCAGTTTAGGGCACTCCTACGAGCAGTACTTC.

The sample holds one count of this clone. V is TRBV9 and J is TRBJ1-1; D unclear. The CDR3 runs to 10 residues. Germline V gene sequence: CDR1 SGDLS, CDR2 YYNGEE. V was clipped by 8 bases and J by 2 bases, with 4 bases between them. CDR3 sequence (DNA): TGTGCCAGTCTTAACACTGAAGCTTTCTTT. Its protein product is CASLNTEAFF.

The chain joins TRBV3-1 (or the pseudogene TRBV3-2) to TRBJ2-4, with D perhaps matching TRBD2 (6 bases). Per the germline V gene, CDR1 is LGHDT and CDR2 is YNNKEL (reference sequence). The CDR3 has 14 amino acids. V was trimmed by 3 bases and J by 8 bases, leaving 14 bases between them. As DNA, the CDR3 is TGTGCCAGCAGCCAGGACCCCCCGGGGGACATTCAGTACTTC. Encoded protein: CASSQDPPGDIQYF.

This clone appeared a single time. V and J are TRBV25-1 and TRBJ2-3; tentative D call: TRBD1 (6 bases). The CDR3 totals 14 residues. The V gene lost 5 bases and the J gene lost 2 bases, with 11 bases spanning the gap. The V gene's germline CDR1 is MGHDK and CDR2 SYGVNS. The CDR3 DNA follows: TGTGCCAGCAGTCCGTTGGGGGCCACAGATACGCAGTATTTT. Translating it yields CASSPLGATDTQYF.

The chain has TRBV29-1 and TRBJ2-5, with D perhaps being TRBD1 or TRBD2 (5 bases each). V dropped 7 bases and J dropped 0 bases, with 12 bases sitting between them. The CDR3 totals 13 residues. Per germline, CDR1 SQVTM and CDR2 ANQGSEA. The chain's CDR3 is CSARDLYQETQYF. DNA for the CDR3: TGCAGCGCTCGGGACCTTTACCAAGAGACCCAGTACTTC.

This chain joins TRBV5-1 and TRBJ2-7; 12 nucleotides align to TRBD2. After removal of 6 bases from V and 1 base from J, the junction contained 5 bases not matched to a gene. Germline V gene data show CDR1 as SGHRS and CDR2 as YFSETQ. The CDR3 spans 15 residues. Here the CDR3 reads CASTPLAGGSYEQYF. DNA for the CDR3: TGCGCCAGCACCCCGCTAGCGGGGGGGTCCTACGAGCAGTACTTC. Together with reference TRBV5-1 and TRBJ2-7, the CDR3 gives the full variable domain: KAGVTQTPRYLIKTRGQQVTLSCSPISGHRSVSWYQQTPGQGLQFLFEYFSETQRNKGNFPGRFSGRQFSNSRSEMNVSTLELGDSALYLCASTPLAGGSYEQYFGPGTRLTVT.

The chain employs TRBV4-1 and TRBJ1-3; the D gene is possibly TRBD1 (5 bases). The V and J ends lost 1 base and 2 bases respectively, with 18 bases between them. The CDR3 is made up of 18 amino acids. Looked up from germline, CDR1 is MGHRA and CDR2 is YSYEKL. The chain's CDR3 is CASSQGGARGIAGNTIYF. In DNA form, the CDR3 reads TGCGCCAGCAGCCAAGGTGGGGCTCGGGGAATCGCTGGAAACACCATATATTTT.

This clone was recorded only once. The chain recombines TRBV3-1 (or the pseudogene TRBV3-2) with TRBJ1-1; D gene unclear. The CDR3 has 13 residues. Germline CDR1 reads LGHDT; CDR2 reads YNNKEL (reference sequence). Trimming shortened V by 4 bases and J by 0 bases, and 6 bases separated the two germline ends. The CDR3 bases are TGTGCCAGCAGCCGGGAGTTGAACACTGAAGCTTTCTTT. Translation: CASSRELNTEAFF.

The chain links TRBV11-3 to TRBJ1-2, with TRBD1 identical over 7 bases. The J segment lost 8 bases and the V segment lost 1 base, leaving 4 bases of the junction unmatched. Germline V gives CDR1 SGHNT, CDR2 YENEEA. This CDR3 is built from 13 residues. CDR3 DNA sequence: TGTGCCAGCAGCTTAGGGCTCAGGGGGGGCTACACCTTC. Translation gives CASSLGLRGGYTF.

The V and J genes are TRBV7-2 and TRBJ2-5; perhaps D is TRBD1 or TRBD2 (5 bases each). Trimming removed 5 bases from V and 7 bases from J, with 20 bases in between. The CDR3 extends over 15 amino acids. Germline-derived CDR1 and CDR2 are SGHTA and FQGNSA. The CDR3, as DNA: TGTGCCAGCAGCCCGAGGGACGAGACCGAGGGGACCCAGTACTTC. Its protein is CASSPRDETEGTQYF.